One and the same sample provided the 18 T cell receptor beta chains below, sequenced in a study of T cells in Graves' hyperthyroidism and ophthalmopathy. RNA transcripts were the template for amplifying TCR beta CDR3 regions. Researchers ran a first-round RT-PCR on the TCR CDR3 using the HTBI primer set. TCRdb processed the multiplex PCR reads anew with MiXCR; each CDR3 protein has one entry. This table has about 570,000 distinct CDR3 sequences, 12% to 15% appearing once. The sequenced sample was blood. The receptors originated from a woman aged 40 to 50 with Graves' hyperthyroidism.

This clonotype was picked up many times. The J gene is TRBJ1-5, the V gene TRBV11-2; D gene ambiguous. The V gene lost 5 bases and the J gene lost 0 bases, with 11 bases spanning the gap. Germline V gene data show CDR1 as SGHAT and CDR2 as FQNNGV. CDR3 length: 15 amino acids. The CDR3 region is CASSPGSASNQPQHF. CDR3 DNA sequence: TGTGCCAGCAGCCCCGGTTCCGCTAGCAATCAGCCCCAGCATTTT. Full variable domain (outside the CDR3, taken from reference TRBV11-2 and TRBJ1-5): EAGVAQSPRYKIIEKRQSVAFWCNPISGHATLYWYQQILGQGPKLLIQFQNNGVVDDSQLPKDRFSAERLKGVDSTLKIQPAKLEDSAVYLCASSPGSASNQPQHFGDGTRLSIL.

The sample holds many counts of this clonotype. The chain links TRBV10-3 to TRBJ2-7; TRBD2 matches 7 bases. The length of the CDR3 is 14 residues. Per the germline V gene, CDR1 is ENHRY and CDR2 is SYGVKD. The V gene end was trimmed by 6 bases and the J gene end by 2 bases; junction bases not matched to a gene: 7. This chain's CDR3 is CAIRGREDPYEQYF. CDR3 bases: TGTGCCATCAGGGGGAGGGAAGATCCCTACGAGCAGTACTTC.

This clonotype was counted ten times or more. The V and J genes are TRBV6-5 and TRBJ2-7, with a possible D match to TRBD2 (5 bases). Trimming shortened V by 0 bases and J by 2 bases, and 5 bases separated the two germline ends. CDR1 and CDR2 from the germline V gene are MNHEY and SVGAGI. The CDR3 totals 13 residues. The CDR3: CASSYSEAYEQYF. CDR3 in DNA: TGTGCCAGCAGTTACTCGGAGGCCTACGAGCAGTACTTC.

The chain couples TRBV6-1 to TRBJ1-1; the D gene is possibly TRBD1 (6 bases). V was cut by 8 bases and J by 0 bases, with 10 bases left in between. This CDR3 has 13 amino acids. CDR1 and CDR2 from the germline V gene are MNHNS and SASEGT. Here the CDR3 reads CASPGDMNTEAFF. The CDR3 DNA sequence: TGTGCCAGCCCCGGGGACATGAACACTGAAGCTTTCTTT.

In its sample, this clonotype was seen a few times. V and J are TRBV5-1 and TRBJ2-1; D remains unclear. From germline, CDR1 is SGHRS and CDR2 YFSETQ. Trimming stripped 1 base from V and 0 bases from J, with 8 bases between. The CDR3 extends over 15 amino acids. CDR3 loop: CASSLQESSYNEQFF. The CDR3 DNA reads TGCGCCAGCAGCTTGCAGGAGAGCTCCTACAATGAGCAGTTCTTC.

The chain is built from TRBV6-6 and TRBJ1-1; D call uncertain. Trimming took off 1 base at V and 0 bases at J, with 9 bases between the two ends. Germline V lookup: CDR1 MNHNY, CDR2 SVGAGI (reference sequence). The length of the CDR3 is 15 residues. CDR3 region: CASSYLRRMNTEAFF. The CDR3 DNA reads TGTGCCAGCAGTTACTTGCGGCGTATGAACACTGAAGCTTTCTTT.

This clonotype has ten or more counts. The chain joins TRBV28 to TRBJ1-2, with 9 bases lining up with TRBD1. The CDR3 extends over 20 amino acids. The germline CDR1 and CDR2 sequences are MDHEN and SYDVKM. With 6 bases clipped from V and 1 base from J, the junction kept 21 bases outside the gene matches. The CDR3 nucleotides are TGTGCCAGCAGCTGGGGACAGGGATTCTGGTCCGGCAGGATTAACTATGGCTACACCTTC. Protein product: CASSWGQGFWSGRINYGYTF.

This clonotype was detected many times. The V and J genes are TRBV7-2 and TRBJ2-7; D is unclear. The CDR3 extends over 15 amino acids. Germline V gene lookup returns CDR1 SGHTA and CDR2 FQGNSA. The V end was cut by 2 bases, the J end by 4 bases, with 15 bases between. The CDR3 DNA reads TGTGCCAGCAGCTTATGGCCGAAGGGCCAATACGAGCAGTACTTC. As protein: CASSLWPKGQYEQYF.

In this sample, this clonotype turned up many times. This sequence joins TRBV29-1 and TRBJ1-6, with a possible D match to TRBD1 (6 bases). The length of the CDR3 is 13 residues. Germline CDR1 SQVTM, CDR2 ANQGSEA. Trimming shortened V by 6 bases and J by 5 bases, and 11 bases separated the two germline ends. The CDR3 protein is CSVANRDNSPLHF. As DNA, the CDR3 is TGCAGCGTGGCCAACAGGGATAATTCACCCCTCCACTTT.

This clonotype was seen ten or more times. This chain connects TRBV2 to TRBJ1-5, with D possibly being TRBD1 (5 bases). Trimming took 8 bases from V and 1 from J, leaving 6 bases between them. This CDR3 has 12 residues. Germline CDR1 is SNHLY and CDR2 is FYNNEI. In nucleotides, the CDR3 is TGTGCCAGCGAGGGGAGCAATCAGCCCCAGCATTTT. Residues: CASEGSNQPQHF.

This clonotype was seen many times. The V and J genes are TRBV5-1 and TRBJ2-1; possible D gene TRBD2, 6 bases. The CDR3 runs to 15 residues. CDR1 is SGHRS and CDR2 is YFSETQ in the germline V gene. V was shortened by 0 bases and J by 5 bases, with 12 bases between the two germline ends. Written as DNA, the CDR3 is TGCGCCAGCAGCTTGGTCGGGCGGGGCAACAATGAGCAGTTCTTC. Its translation: CASSLVGRGNNEQFF.

In this sample, this clonotype turned up many times. This chain uses TRBV3-1 with TRBJ1-1, with D unclear. V lost 4 bases and J 1 base, leaving 10 bases between the germline ends. The CDR3 runs to 14 residues. CDR1 is LGHDT, CDR2 YNNKEL, per germline (reference sequence). CDR3 residues: CASSPDGSNTEAFF. In nucleotides, the CDR3 is TGTGCCAGCAGCCCCGACGGGTCGAACACTGAAGCTTTCTTT.

The chain joins TRBV11-2 to TRBJ2-5, with 16 bases aligning to TRBD2. Germline assignment: CDR1 SGHAT and CDR2 FQNNGV. The CDR3 consists of 16 residues. J gave up 6 bases and V 6 bases, and 7 bases lay outside the gene matches. The CDR3 nucleotides are TGTGCCAGCAGTCCGGGACTAGCGGGAGGGCCTCAGACCCAGTACTTC. Its translation is CASSPGLAGGPQTQYF.

This sequence joins TRBV7-8 and TRBJ1-1; perhaps TRBD1 as D (5 bases). This CDR3 is 14 amino acids long. Germline V gene sequence: CDR1 SGHVS, CDR2 FQNEAQ. V lost 1 base, J lost 8 bases, and 14 bases lay in between. In DNA form, the CDR3 reads TGTGCCAGCAGCTTAGACAGGTTTGGGTTGGAAGCTTTCTTT. Its protein is CASSLDRFGLEAFF. Full variable domain (outside the CDR3, taken from reference TRBV7-8 and TRBJ1-1): GAGVSQSPRYKVAKRGQDVALRCDPISGHVSLFWYQQALGQGPEFLTYFQNEAQLDKSGLPSDRFFAERPEGSVSTLKIQRTQQEDSAVYLCASSLDRFGLEAFFGQGTRLTVV.

In this sample, this clonotype turned up many times. The rearrangement uses TRBV20-1 and TRBJ2-1, with D perhaps being TRBD1 or TRBD2 (5 bases each). Germline V gene lookup returns CDR1 DFQATT and CDR2 SNEGSKA (reference sequence). V was shortened by 4 bases and J by 6 bases, with 16 bases between the two germline ends. The CDR3 contains 14 residues. The CDR3 bases are TGCAGTGCTACCCGGGACCCACGAGGCAATGAGCAGTTCTTC. Its translation: CSATRDPRGNEQFF.

Turning to this clonotype: This may stem from a read error, because a much larger clone lies one nucleotide away. CDR3 loop: CSAPSGGDTEAFF. CDR3 nucleotides: TGCAGTGCTCCCTCAGGGGGGGACACTGAAGCTTTCTTT. The rearrangement joins TRBV20-1 to TRBJ1-1; 7 bases fit TRBD1. Germline V gene lookup returns CDR1 DFQATT and CDR2 SNEGSKA (reference sequence). The CDR3 is 13 residues long. After removal of 5 bases from V and 3 bases from J, the junction contained 6 bases not matched to a gene.

This clonotype was seen at least ten times. The chain links TRBV7-9 to TRBJ2-7, with 10 positions matching TRBD1. The CDR3 contains 19 residues. Unmatched junction bases numbered 16, after V lost 0 bases and J lost 5 bases. From germline, CDR1 is SEHNR and CDR2 FQNEAQ (reference sequence). The CDR3 nucleotides read TGTGCCAGCAGCTTAGCATTCAGGACCACCGGGACAGGGGCCAACGAGCAGTACTTC. Translating gives CASSLAFRTTGTGANEQYF.

This clonotype was seen a handful of times. The chain has TRBV20-1 and TRBJ1-2, with a weak D call TRBD1 (5 bases). V was cut by 3 bases and J by 5 bases, with 10 bases left in between. CDR1 and CDR2 from the germline V gene are DFQATT and SNEGSKA (reference sequence). The CDR3 contains 12 residues. Here the CDR3 DNA reads TGCAGTGCTAGGACAGCCAGTTATGGCTACACCTTC. Encoded protein: CSARTASYGYTF.